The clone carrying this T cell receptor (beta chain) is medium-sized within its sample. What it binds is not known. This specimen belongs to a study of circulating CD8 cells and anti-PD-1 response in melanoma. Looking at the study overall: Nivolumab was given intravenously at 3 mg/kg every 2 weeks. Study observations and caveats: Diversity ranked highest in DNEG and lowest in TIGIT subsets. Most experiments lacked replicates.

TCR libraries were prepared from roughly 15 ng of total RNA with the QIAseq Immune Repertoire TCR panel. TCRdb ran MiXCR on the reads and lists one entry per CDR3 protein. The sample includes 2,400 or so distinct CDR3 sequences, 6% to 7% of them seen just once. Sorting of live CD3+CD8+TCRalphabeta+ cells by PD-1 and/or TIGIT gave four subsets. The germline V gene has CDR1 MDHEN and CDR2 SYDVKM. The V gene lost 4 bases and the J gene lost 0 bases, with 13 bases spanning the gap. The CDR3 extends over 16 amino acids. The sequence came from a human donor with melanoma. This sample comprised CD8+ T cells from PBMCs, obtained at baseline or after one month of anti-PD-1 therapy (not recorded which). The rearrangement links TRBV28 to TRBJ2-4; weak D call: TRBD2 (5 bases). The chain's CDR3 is CASSSFGVLAKNIQYF. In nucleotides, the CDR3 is TGTGCCAGCAGTTCCTTCGGGGTACTAGCCAAAAACATTCAGTACTTC.